One and the same sample provided the 29 T cell receptor beta chains below, sequenced in a study of cytomegalovirus exposure and HLA in healthy donors. PCR used 60 Vbeta primers and 13 Jbeta primers. Clones were read by immunoSEQ multiplex PCR, and TCRdb kept only the in-frame ones, dropping some. This sample lists about 200,000 clones; its ten largest clones have roughly 0.74%. The specimen sequenced was PBMCs. These receptors all come from a boy between 10 and 17 years old in good health and CMV-seronegative.

The chain carries TRBV5-1 and TRBJ1-1, with 7 bases identical to TRBD1. V trimming: 0 bases; J trimming: 1 base; junction bases outside the gene matches: 9. This CDR3 has 17 amino acids. Germline V lookup: CDR1 SGHRS, CDR2 YFSETQ. CDR3 sequence (DNA): TGCGCCAGCAGCTTGGTTGTAGGGGGACAGCAGAACACTGAAGCTTTCTTT. This translates into CASSLVVGGQQNTEAFF.

The chain recombines TRBV6-5 with TRBJ1-2; tentatively, D is TRBD1 (6 bases). The V end lost 5 bases, the J end lost 1 base, and 11 bases lay between the germline ends. This CDR3 is built from 14 residues. CDR1 and CDR2 (germline): MNHEY, SVGAGI. DNA for the CDR3: TGTGCCAGCAGTCATAGGGACAATAACTATGGCTACACCTTC. It specifies CASSHRDNNYGYTF.

The V gene is TRBV28, the J gene TRBJ2-5, with a possible D match to TRBD1 (5 bases). CDR1 and CDR2 (germline): MDHEN, SYDVKM. Trimming shortened V by 6 bases and J by 5 bases, and 10 bases separated the two germline ends. This CDR3 comprises 12 residues. CDR3 amino acids: CASSVRAETQYF. Here the CDR3 DNA reads TGTGCCAGCAGCGTCAGGGCGGAGACCCAGTACTTC.

The chain couples TRBV6-6 to TRBJ2-7, with 7 bases aligning to TRBD1. Germline CDR1 reads MNHNY; CDR2 reads SVGAGI (reference sequence). The CDR3 has 12 residues. V dropped 5 bases and J dropped 5; count of bases not matched to a gene: 3. CDR3 sequence: CASSRQGDEQYF. As DNA, the CDR3 is TGTGCCAGCAGTAGACAGGGAGACGAGCAGTACTTC.

The rearrangement links TRBV6-5 to TRBJ1-1; 7 nucleotides align to TRBD1. The trim removed 5 bases at V and 3 bases at J, leaving 6 bases unmatched. CDR3 size: 14 residues. The germline V gene has CDR1 MNHEY and CDR2 SVGAGI. CDR3 protein: CASSLDRADTEAFF. The CDR3 nucleotides are TGTGCCAGCAGTCTCGACAGGGCCGACACTGAAGCTTTCTTT.

The chain has TRBV5-5 and TRBJ2-2; TRBD2 aligns across 7 bases. Germline V gives CDR1 SGHKS, CDR2 YYEKEE (reference sequence). The V gene end was trimmed by 5 bases and the J gene end by 5 bases; junction bases not matched to a gene: 12. CDR3 length: 16 amino acids. DNA for the CDR3: TGTGCCAGCAGTCCCGGGTCCATGGGAGGGACCGGGGAGCTGTTTTTT. Amino acids: CASSPGSMGGTGELFF.

The chain joins TRBV2 to TRBJ1-5; 7 bases map to TRBD1. CDR1 SNHLY and CDR2 FYNNEI come from the germline V gene. The CDR3 is 14 residues long. J was trimmed by 5 bases and V by 7 bases; bases with no gene match: 8. CDR3 sequence: CASTSTGLDQPQHF. The CDR3 DNA is TGTGCCAGCACCTCGACAGGGTTGGATCAGCCCCAGCATTTT.

V is TRBV2 and J is TRBJ1-4; D gene unclear. This CDR3 comprises 12 residues. Trimming shortened V by 8 bases and J by 13 bases, and 17 bases separated the two germline ends. Germline loops: CDR1 SNHLY, CDR2 FYNNEI. CDR3 protein: CASGDPPSPLFF. The CDR3 DNA is TGTGCCAGCGGAGACCCCCCTTCTCCACTGTTTTTT.

The V and J genes are TRBV4-3 and TRBJ1-2; 7 bases align to TRBD1. The CDR3 has 15 amino acids. J was trimmed by 8 bases and V by 0 bases; bases with no gene match: 9. Germline V gene sequence: CDR1 LGHNA, CDR2 YSLEER. CDR3 sequence reads: CASSQDGTAGEGYTF. The CDR3 DNA follows: TGCGCCAGCAGCCAAGACGGGACAGCCGGAGAAGGCTACACCTTC.

J is TRBJ2-7 and V is TRBV10-1; possibly TRBD2 for D (6 bases). This CDR3 spans 14 amino acids. With 3 bases removed from V and 5 bases from J, the gap between germline ends came to 14 bases. Germline-derived CDR1 and CDR2 are WNHNN and SYGVQD (reference sequence). In DNA form, the CDR3 reads TGCGCCAGCAGTGATGGAGGGGCGGCGAACGAGCAGTACTTC. Its translation is CASSDGGAANEQYF.

The chain couples TRBV2 to TRBJ1-1, with D possibly TRBD1 on 6 matching bases. Per germline, CDR1 SNHLY and CDR2 FYNNEI. The CDR3 runs 14 residues. Trimming removed 3 bases from V and 5 bases from J, with 13 bases in between. CDR3 DNA: TGTGCCAGCAGTGAGTTACAGGGCAGGACTGAAGCTTTCTTT. Its protein product is CASSELQGRTEAFF.

This chain links TRBV14 with TRBJ2-7; weak D call: TRBD2 (5 bases). Per germline, CDR1 SGHDN and CDR2 FVKESK. This CDR3 contains 15 residues. Deletions cut 2 bases from V and 4 bases from J, with 15 bases between. DNA for the CDR3: TGTGCCAGCAGCCAAAGGATGAGCGGAGAGTACGAGCAGTACTTC. This encodes CASSQRMSGEYEQYF.

The chain combines TRBV4-3 with TRBJ1-2, with D tentatively TRBD1 (6 bases). Germline V CDR1 and CDR2: LGHNA, YSLEER. The CDR3 extends over 16 amino acids. V lost 1 base and J 6 bases, leaving 18 bases between the germline ends. The CDR3 DNA sequence: TGCGCCAGCAGCCAAGTAAGTGGCAGGGGCCGGCATGGCTACACCTTC. It codes for CASSQVSGRGRHGYTF.

This chain links TRBV30 with TRBJ2-5; maybe TRBD1 (6 bases). V was pared by 4 bases and J by 1 base, with 16 bases between. The V gene's germline CDR1 is GTSNPN and CDR2 SVGIG (reference sequence). The CDR3 loop spans 15 amino acids. The CDR3 nucleotides read TGTGCCTGGACTGAGGCAGGGGTCCCCCAAGAGACCCAGTACTTC. Its protein product is CAWTEAGVPQETQYF.

The V and J genes are TRBV7-2 and TRBJ1-1, with a weak D call TRBD1 (5 bases). Trimming removed 5 bases at V and 4 bases at J, with 14 bases between. Looked up from germline, CDR1 is SGHTA and CDR2 is FQGNSA. CDR3 length equals 14 residues. The CDR3 protein is CASSPYPGGTEAFF. Written as DNA, the CDR3 is TGTGCCAGCAGCCCGTACCCCGGGGGCACTGAAGCTTTCTTT.

The rearrangement links TRBV2 to TRBJ1-6, with a weak D call TRBD1 (5 bases). Trimming cost V 6 bases and J 9 bases, with 15 bases left between them. The CDR3 has 14 amino acids. Per the germline V gene, CDR1 is SNHLY and CDR2 is FYNNEI. CDR3 DNA: TGTGCCAGCAGGACTAGGGGCCCGGGTTCACCCCTCCACTTT. This gives the protein CASRTRGPGSPLHF.

The V and J genes are TRBV2 and TRBJ2-1, with D tentatively TRBD2 (5 bases). Germline CDR1 SNHLY, CDR2 FYNNEI. V was pared by 6 bases and J by 0 bases, with 6 bases between. This CDR3 spans 13 amino acids. This CDR3 reads CASSGDSYNEQFF. Written as DNA, the CDR3 is TGTGCCAGCAGCGGGGACTCCTACAATGAGCAGTTCTTC.

This chain uses TRBV5-6 with TRBJ2-7; 9 bases map to TRBD2. The germline V gene has CDR1 SGHDT and CDR2 YYEEEE. The trim removed 2 bases at V and 1 base at J, leaving 10 bases unmatched. CDR3 length equals 17 residues. DNA of the CDR3: TGTGCCAGCAGCTTATCCTCAGCTAGCGGGGAATCCTACGAGCAGTACTTC. Protein sequence: CASSLSSASGESYEQYF.

The CDR3 DNA is TGTGCCGGAGAGACAGGGGGCGGTGAAAGCGGGGAGCTGTTTTTT. Protein product: CAGETGGGESGELFF. The chain employs TRBV6-1 and TRBJ2-2; 10 nucleotides match TRBD1. The CDR3 is made up of 15 amino acids. The germline V gene has CDR1 MNHNS and CDR2 SASEGT. V trimming: 11 bases; J trimming: 7 bases; junction bases outside the gene matches: 13.

V is TRBV4-3 and J is TRBJ2-3, with 7 positions matching TRBD1. V lost 4 bases, J lost 9 bases, and 16 bases stayed unmatched. Germline CDR1 and CDR2: LGHNA and YSLEER. The CDR3 contains 16 residues. As DNA, the CDR3 is TGCGCCAGCAGCCGAGTGACAGGGAGCGAACGTGGGACGCAGTATTTT. This codes for CASSRVTGSERGTQYF.

The CDR3 DNA reads TGTGCCAGCAGTGAACAGGGTGGTCAGCCCCAGCATTTT. Residues: CASSEQGGQPQHF. The chain recombines TRBV6-1 with TRBJ1-5, with TRBD1 as a possible D gene (5 bases). Trimming took 2 bases from V and 6 from J, leaving 8 bases between them. CDR3 length equals 13 residues. Germline V lookup: CDR1 MNHNS, CDR2 SASEGT.

The genes are TRBV9 and TRBJ2-6; 9 nucleotides match TRBD2. In germline, CDR1 is SGDLS, CDR2 YYNGEE. J gave up 0 bases and V 3 bases, and 4 bases lay outside the gene matches. The CDR3 contains 17 residues. The CDR3 DNA follows: TGTGCCAGCAGCGGGCGGGGGGGAGTCTCTGGGGCCAACGTCCTGACTTTC. Protein product: CASSGRGGVSGANVLTF.

The V gene is TRBV10-3, the J gene TRBJ2-7, with D unresolved. CDR1 is ENHRY, CDR2 SYGVKD, per germline. The CDR3 runs to 13 residues. V was cut by 7 bases and J by 0 bases, with 10 bases left in between. The CDR3 nucleotides are TGTGCCATCAAAGGAGTCCTCTCCTACGAGCAGTACTTC. As protein: CAIKGVLSYEQYF.

The gene calls are TRBV5-1 and TRBJ2-3; D may be TRBD2 (6 bases). Trimming cost V 1 base and J 2 bases, with 11 bases left between them. The CDR3 runs to 15 residues. Per germline, CDR1 SGHRS and CDR2 YFSETQ. CDR3 protein: CASSLTSSLTDTQYF. CDR3 DNA sequence: TGCGCCAGCAGCTTGACTAGCAGCCTCACAGATACGCAGTATTTT. The full variable domain, rest sourced from reference TRBV5-1 and TRBJ2-3, is KAGVTQTPRYLIKTRGQQVTLSCSPISGHRSVSWYQQTPGQGLQFLFEYFSETQRNKGNFPGRFSGRQFSNSRSEMNVSTLELGDSALYLCASSLTSSLTDTQYFGPGTRLTVL.

This chain links TRBV7-6 with TRBJ1-6; D is unclear. V lost 2 bases to trimming and J lost 8 bases, with 13 bases between them. Germline V CDR1 and CDR2: SGHVS, FNYEAQ. The CDR3 sequence is 15 residues long. CDR3 DNA: TGTGCCAGCAGCTTATCTTCCGCGGGGTATTCACCCCTCCACTTT. It codes for CASSLSSAGYSPLHF. Full variable domain (rest looked up from reference TRBV7-6 and TRBJ1-6): GAGVSQSPRYKVTKRGQDVALRCDPISGHVSLYWYRQALGQGPEFLTYFNYEAQQDKSGLPNDRFSAERPEGSISTLTIQRTEQRDSAMYRCASSLSSAGYSPLHFGNGTRLTVT.

The CDR3 here is CASHSEVYEQYF. The CDR3 nucleotides are TGTGCCAGCCATAGCGAGGTCTACGAGCAGTACTTC. The rearrangement links TRBV5-6 to TRBJ2-7, with a weak D call TRBD2 (5 bases). V was pared by 7 bases and J by 3 bases, with 11 bases between. The CDR3 runs to 12 residues. Germline CDR1 and CDR2: SGHDT and YYEEEE.

The J gene is TRBJ2-7, the V gene TRBV7-3; no definite D call. Trimming cost V 3 bases and J 8 bases, with 8 bases left between them. The CDR3 contains 11 residues. Germline values: CDR1 SGHTA, CDR2 FQGTGA. Here the CDR3 reads CASSFGLKQYF. The DNA for the CDR3 is TGTGCCAGCAGCTTCGGTTTGAAGCAGTACTTC.

The chain uses TRBV4-1 and TRBJ2-2, with D possibly TRBD1 on 6 matching bases. The V and J ends lost 0 bases and 7 bases respectively, with 12 bases between them. This CDR3 is built from 15 residues. Germline CDR1 is MGHRA and CDR2 is YSYEKL. The CDR3 protein is CASSQDRWGHGELFF. CDR3 bases: TGCGCCAGCAGCCAAGACCGCTGGGGGCACGGGGAGCTGTTTTTT.

The chain is built from TRBV7-9 and TRBJ1-4; the D gene is possibly TRBD1 (6 bases). The CDR3 length is 16 residues. Trimming took 1 base from V and 6 from J, leaving 15 bases between them. Looked up from germline, CDR1 is SEHNR and CDR2 is FQNEAQ (reference sequence). The CDR3 region is CASSLEAPRGDEKLFF. The CDR3 DNA reads TGTGCCAGCAGCTTAGAGGCTCCCAGGGGCGATGAAAAACTGTTTTTT.